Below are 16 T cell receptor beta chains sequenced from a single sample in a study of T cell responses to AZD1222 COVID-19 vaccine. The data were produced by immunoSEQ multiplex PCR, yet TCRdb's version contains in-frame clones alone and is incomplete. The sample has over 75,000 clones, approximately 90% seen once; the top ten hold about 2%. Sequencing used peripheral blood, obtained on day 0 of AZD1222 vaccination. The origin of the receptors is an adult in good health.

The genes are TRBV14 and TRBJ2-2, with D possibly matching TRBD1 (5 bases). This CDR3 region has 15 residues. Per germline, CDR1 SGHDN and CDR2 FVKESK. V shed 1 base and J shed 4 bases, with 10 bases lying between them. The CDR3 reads CASSQVPGPTGELFF. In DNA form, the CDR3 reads TGTGCCAGCAGCCAAGTCCCAGGGCCCACCGGGGAGCTGTTTTTT.

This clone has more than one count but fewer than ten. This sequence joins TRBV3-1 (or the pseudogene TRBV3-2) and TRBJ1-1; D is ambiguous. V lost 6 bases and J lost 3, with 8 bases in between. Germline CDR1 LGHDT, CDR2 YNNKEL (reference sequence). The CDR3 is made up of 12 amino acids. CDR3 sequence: CASREADTEAFF. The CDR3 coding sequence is TGTGCCAGCAGGGAGGCGGACACTGAAGCTTTCTTT.

The CDR3 loop reads CASSRPSGGFSTDTQYF. CDR3 DNA: TGTGCCAGCTCAAGGCCTAGCGGGGGGTTCAGCACAGATACGCAGTATTTT. This chain connects TRBV18 to TRBJ2-3; 11 bases align to TRBD2. CDR3 size: 17 residues. With V trimmed by 5 bases and J by 0 bases, 7 bases remained unmatched. CDR1 and CDR2 from the germline V gene are KGHSH and LQKENI.

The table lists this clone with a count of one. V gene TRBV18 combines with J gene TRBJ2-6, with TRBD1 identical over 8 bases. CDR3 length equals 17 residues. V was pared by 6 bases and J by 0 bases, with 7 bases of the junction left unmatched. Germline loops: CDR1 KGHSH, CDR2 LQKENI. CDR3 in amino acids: CASSPGTGRSGANVLTF. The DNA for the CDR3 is TGTGCCAGCTCCCCCGGGACAGGACGCTCTGGGGCCAACGTCCTGACTTTC.

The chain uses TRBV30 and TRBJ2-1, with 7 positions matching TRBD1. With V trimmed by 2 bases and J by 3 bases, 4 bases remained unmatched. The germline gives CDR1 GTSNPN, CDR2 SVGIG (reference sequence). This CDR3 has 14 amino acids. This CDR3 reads CAWSNRGIYNEQFF. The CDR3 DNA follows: TGTGCCTGGAGTAACAGGGGTATCTACAATGAGCAGTTCTTC.

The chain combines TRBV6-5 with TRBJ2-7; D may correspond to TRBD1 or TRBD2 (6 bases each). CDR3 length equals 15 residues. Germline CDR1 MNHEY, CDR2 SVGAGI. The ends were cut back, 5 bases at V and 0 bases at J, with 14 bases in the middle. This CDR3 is CASSPRGLGSYEQYF. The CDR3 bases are TGTGCCAGCAGTCCCAGGGGACTGGGCTCCTACGAGCAGTACTTC.

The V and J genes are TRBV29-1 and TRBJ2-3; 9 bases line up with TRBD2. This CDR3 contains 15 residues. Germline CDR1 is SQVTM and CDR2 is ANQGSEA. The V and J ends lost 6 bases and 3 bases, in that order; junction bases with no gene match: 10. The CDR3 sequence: CSVDSWREGTDTQYF. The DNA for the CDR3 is TGCAGCGTGGATTCGTGGCGGGAGGGTACAGATACGCAGTATTTT.

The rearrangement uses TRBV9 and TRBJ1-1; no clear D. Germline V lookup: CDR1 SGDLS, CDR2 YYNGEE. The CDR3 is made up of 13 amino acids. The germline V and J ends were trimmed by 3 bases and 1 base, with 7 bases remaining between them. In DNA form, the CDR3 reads TGTGCCAGCAGCGCGAGACCGAACACTGAAGCTTTCTTT. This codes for CASSARPNTEAFF.

The CDR3 DNA is TGCGCCAGCAGCCAGCCGGGGACAACTAATGAAAAACTGTTTTTT. Its protein is CASSQPGTTNEKLFF. The V gene is TRBV4-3, the J gene TRBJ1-4; D unresolved. Germline assignment: CDR1 LGHNA and CDR2 YSLEER. Trimming pared 3 bases from V and 0 bases from J, leaving 8 bases between. The CDR3 consists of 15 residues.

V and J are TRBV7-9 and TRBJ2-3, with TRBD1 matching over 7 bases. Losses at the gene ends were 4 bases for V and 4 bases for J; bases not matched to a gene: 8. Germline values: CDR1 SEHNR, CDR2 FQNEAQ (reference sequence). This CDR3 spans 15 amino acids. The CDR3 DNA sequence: TGTGCCAGCAGCTCCGGGACAGCCGAACCAGATACGCAGTATTTT. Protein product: CASSSGTAEPDTQYF.

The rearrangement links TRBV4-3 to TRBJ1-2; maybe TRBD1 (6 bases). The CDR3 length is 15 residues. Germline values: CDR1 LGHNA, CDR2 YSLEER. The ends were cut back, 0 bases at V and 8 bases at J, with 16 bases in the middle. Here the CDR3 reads CASSQDPGVDFGYTF. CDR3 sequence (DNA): TGCGCCAGCAGCCAAGATCCAGGGGTGGATTTCGGCTACACCTTC.

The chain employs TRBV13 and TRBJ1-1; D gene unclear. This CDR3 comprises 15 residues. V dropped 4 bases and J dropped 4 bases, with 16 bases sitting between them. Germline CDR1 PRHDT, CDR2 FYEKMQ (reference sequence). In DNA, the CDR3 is TGTGCCAGCAGCTCCCTTGGGGAAGGAATCACTGAAGCTTTCTTT. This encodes CASSSLGEGITEAFF.

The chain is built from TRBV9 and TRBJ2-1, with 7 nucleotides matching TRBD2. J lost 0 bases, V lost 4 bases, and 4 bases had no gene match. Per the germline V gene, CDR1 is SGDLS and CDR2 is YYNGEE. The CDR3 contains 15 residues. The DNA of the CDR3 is TGTGCCAGCAGCCCAAGCGGGAACTCCTACAATGAGCAGTTCTTC. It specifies CASSPSGNSYNEQFF.

This CDR3 is CASSPRGSRTDTQYF. CDR3 coding DNA: TGTGCCAGCTCACCCAGGGGCTCCCGCACAGATACGCAGTATTTT. The rearrangement uses TRBV18 and TRBJ2-3; D possibly corresponds to TRBD1 (6 bases). The CDR3 sequence is 15 residues long. With 3 bases removed from V and 1 base from J, the gap between germline ends came to 11 bases. CDR1 is KGHSH and CDR2 is LQKENI in the germline V gene.

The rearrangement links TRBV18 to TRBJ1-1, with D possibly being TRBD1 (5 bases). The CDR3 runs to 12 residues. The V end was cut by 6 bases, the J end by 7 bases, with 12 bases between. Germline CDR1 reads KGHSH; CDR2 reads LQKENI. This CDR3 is CASSSTANEAFF. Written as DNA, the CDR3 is TGTGCCAGCTCCTCGACAGCGAATGAAGCTTTCTTT.

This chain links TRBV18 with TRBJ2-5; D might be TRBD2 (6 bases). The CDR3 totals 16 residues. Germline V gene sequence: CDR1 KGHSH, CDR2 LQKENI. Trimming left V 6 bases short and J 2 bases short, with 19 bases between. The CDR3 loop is CASSLIADIVQETQYF. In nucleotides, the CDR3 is TGTGCCAGCTCGCTAATAGCGGACATCGTTCAAGAGACCCAGTACTTC.